This T cell receptor beta chain was captured in a study of a mutant IDH1 vaccine in newly diagnosed glioma. General observations from the study: Top peripheral T cell clonotype shifts appeared unrelated to pseudoprogression.

CDR3 length: 18 residues. The trim removed 5 bases at V and 0 bases at J, leaving 9 bases unmatched. Germline V gene data show CDR1 as LGHNA and CDR2 as YNFKEQ. This clone appeared once. Its antigen is as yet unknown. Libraries were prepared by immunoSEQ multiplex PCR; TCRdb keeps only in-frame clonotypes and omits some of them. The data hold around 60,000 clones, with roughly 79% observed a single time. Noted time point: week 35, safety follow-up. Every single dose of the vaccine, 300 ug of mutant IDH1 20-mer peptide, came with topical imiquimod. This material consisted of PBMCs, taken from a glioma patient whose treatment included an IDH1 peptide vaccine. The receptor comes from a man aged 35 to 55 with glioma. This chain connects TRBV4-2 to TRBJ2-1; 11 bases match TRBD2. The CDR3 region is CASSKRTSGPSSYNEQFF. CDR3 nucleotides: TGTGCCAGCAGCAAACGGACTAGCGGGCCAAGCTCCTACAATGAGCAGTTCTTC.